This entry lists 18 T cell receptor beta chains sequenced from one sample in a study of regulatory T cells in long-lasting Graves disease. CDR3 regions were amplified by Arm-PCR using iRepertoire HTBI primers to build TCR beta libraries. MiXCR, applied by TCRdb to the multiplex PCR reads, yields one record per CDR3 protein. Of roughly 300,000 distinct CDR3 sequences in the sample, 22% were seen once. Time point denoted: persistent/refractory GD, antithyroid drugs over 5 years with positive TRAb. Isolated PBMC RNA provided the starting material for the TCR library. Here the sequenced sample was peripheral blood mononuclear cells (PBMCs), taken when the disease was refractory, from a patient treated with antithyroid drugs. Receptors originate from a female donor with Graves disease.

There are a few counts of this clonotype. The CDR3 reads CASSQGVGGGETQYF. The CDR3 DNA sequence: TGTGCCAGCAGCCAAGGAGTAGGAGGCGGGGAGACCCAGTACTTC. The chain is built from TRBV16 and TRBJ2-5, with D perhaps matching TRBD2 (5 bases). The CDR3 is 15 residues long. V was pared by 2 bases and J by 5 bases, with 15 bases between. The germline V gene encodes CDR1 KGHSY and CDR2 FQNENV.

This clonotype has at least ten counts. The J gene is TRBJ1-4, the V gene TRBV12-3 or TRBV12-4; 7 bases are a match to TRBD1. This CDR3 comprises 15 residues. J gave up 0 bases and V 3 bases, and 1 base lay outside the gene matches. As DNA, the CDR3 is TGTGCCAGCAGTTTTGGACAGGCAACTAATGAAAAACTGTTTTTT. Its translation: CASSFGQATNEKLFF.

This sequence joins TRBV20-1 and TRBJ1-1; perhaps TRBD1 as D (5 bases). V was cut by 6 bases and J by 0 bases, with 20 bases left in between. The germline V gene encodes CDR1 DFQATT and CDR2 SNEGSKA (reference sequence). This CDR3 is 16 amino acids long. CDR3 residues: CSADPWERGLNTEAFF. In nucleotides, the CDR3 is TGCAGTGCCGACCCCTGGGAGAGGGGCCTGAACACTGAAGCTTTCTTT.

The table lists this clonotype with many counts. CDR3 bases: TGTGCCAGCAGTTTTGCCCTCGTTCGGACCGGGGAGCTGTTTTTT. Translating gives CASSFALVRTGELFF. This sequence joins TRBV12-3 or TRBV12-4 and TRBJ2-2, with D unclear. With 3 bases removed from V and 5 bases from J, the gap between germline ends came to 13 bases. The CDR3 has 15 residues.

A remark on this clonotype: A much larger clonotype is one base distant, so this may be a read error. The CDR3: CASSVGQGKHTEAFF. DNA for the CDR3: TGCGCCAGCAGCGTAGGACAGGGAAAACACACTGAAGCTTTCTTT. The gene calls are TRBV5-1 and TRBJ1-1, with 8 bases aligning to TRBD1. CDR1 SGHRS and CDR2 YFSETQ come from the germline V gene. This CDR3 is 15 amino acids long. Trimming took 4 bases from V and 3 from J; bases not matched to a gene: 8.

The rearrangement uses TRBV5-5 and TRBJ2-7, with D unresolved. Trimming left V 0 bases short and J 9 bases short, with 10 bases between. Per germline, CDR1 SGHKS and CDR2 YYEKEE (reference sequence). The CDR3 extends over 12 amino acids. The CDR3 nucleotides are TGTGCCAGCAGCTTGGTGGCTTCCGGGCAGTACTTC. As protein: CASSLVASGQYF.

This clonotype has ten or more counts. This chain connects TRBV7-2 to TRBJ2-7; tentative D call: TRBD1 (5 bases). Germline CDR1 reads SGHTA; CDR2 reads FQGNSA. Trimming stripped 1 base from V and 2 bases from J, with 12 bases between. The CDR3 length is 15 residues. CDR3: CASSLGQGSTYEQYF. DNA of the CDR3: TGTGCCAGCAGCTTAGGCCAGGGAAGTACCTACGAGCAGTACTTC.

The chain uses TRBV28 and TRBJ2-3; TRBD2 agrees at 11 bases. V trimming: 6 bases; J trimming: 5 bases; junction bases outside the gene matches: 19. Germline V gene sequence: CDR1 MDHEN, CDR2 SYDVKM. The CDR3 contains 19 residues. CDR3 coding DNA: TGTGCCAGCAGCTCCATCGGTAGCGGGAGGGGTGGAGGTAAAGATACGCAGTATTTT. Translating it yields CASSSIGSGRGGGKDTQYF.

This clonotype showed up many times. The chain recombines TRBV7-2 with TRBJ2-7; 9 bases line up with TRBD2. The CDR3 is 15 amino acids. The V and J ends lost 2 bases and 5 bases, in that order; junction bases with no gene match: 7. Germline V lookup: CDR1 SGHTA, CDR2 FQGNSA. This CDR3 reads CASSLLAGDKNEQYF. In nucleotides, the CDR3 is TGTGCCAGCAGCTTATTAGCGGGAGATAAGAACGAGCAGTACTTC. The full variable domain, its missing parts supplied by reference TRBV7-2 and TRBJ2-7, is GAGVSQSPSNKVTEKGKDVELRCDPISGHTALYWYRQSLGQGLEFLIYFQGNSAPDKSGLPSDRFSAERTGGSVSTLTIQRTQQEDSAVYLCASSLLAGDKNEQYFGPGTRLTVT.

This chain joins TRBV20-1 and TRBJ2-7; no clear D. CDR3 length: 11 amino acids. Trimming removed 6 bases from V and 3 bases from J, with 9 bases in between. CDR1 and CDR2 from the germline V gene are DFQATT and SNEGSKA (reference sequence). Here the CDR3 DNA reads TGCAGTGCCGAGACTTACTACGAGCAGTACTTC. This translates into CSAETYYEQYF.

Ten or more counts support this clonotype. The chain links TRBV18 to TRBJ1-2; D gene unclear. Germline V gives CDR1 KGHSH, CDR2 LQKENI. This CDR3 has 14 residues. The V gene lost 3 bases and the J gene lost 0 bases, with 8 bases spanning the gap. For the CDR3, the DNA is TGTGCCAGCTCACCTCCAGCTTCTAACTATGGCTACACCTTC. This encodes CASSPPASNYGYTF.

The genes are TRBV29-1 and TRBJ2-5; D ambiguous. V was trimmed by 7 bases and J by 0 bases, leaving 12 bases between them. In germline, CDR1 is SQVTM, CDR2 ANQGSEA. CDR3 size: 13 residues. CDR3 in DNA: TGCAGCGGAAAAACAGAAGACCAAGAGACCCAGTACTTC. This translates into CSGKTEDQETQYF.

This chain joins TRBV2 and TRBJ1-5; weak D call: TRBD1 (5 bases). Between the trimmed V and J ends, which lost 8 bases and 3 bases, there was a span of 14 bases. In germline, CDR1 is SNHLY, CDR2 FYNNEI. CDR3 size: 14 residues. The CDR3 loop reads CASGPGQFNQPQHF. DNA of the CDR3: TGTGCCAGCGGCCCGGGGCAGTTCAATCAGCCCCAGCATTTT.

Of note for this clonotype: A much larger clone differs by one base, so this may be a read error. The chain combines TRBV12-3 or TRBV12-4 with TRBJ1-2, with a weak D call TRBD1 (5 bases). The germline V and J ends were trimmed by 7 bases and 6 bases, with 18 bases remaining between them. The CDR3 is 14 amino acids. In DNA, the CDR3 is TGTGCCAGCAATGTATGGGGACGGGTCCATGGCTACACCTTC. Amino acid sequence: CASNVWGRVHGYTF.

This clonotype was detected only a few times. This chain connects TRBV20-1 to TRBJ2-1; 7 nucleotides align to TRBD2. Germline CDR1 DFQATT, CDR2 SNEGSKA (reference sequence). V lost 6 bases, J lost 1 base, and 6 bases stayed unmatched. The CDR3 is 14 residues long. The CDR3 loop is CSAGGEGSYNEQFF. The CDR3 DNA reads as TGCAGTGCCGGTGGGGAGGGGTCCTACAATGAGCAGTTCTTC.

This clonotype was detected a few times. V and J are TRBV6-1 and TRBJ1-5; D is ambiguous. Trimming took off 6 bases at V and 6 bases at J, with 12 bases between the two ends. The CDR3 has 13 residues. Germline CDR1 reads MNHNS; CDR2 reads SASEGT. The DNA for the CDR3 is TGTGCCAGCAGGGACTTGTTTCCTCAGCCCCAGCATTTT. This codes for CASRDLFPQPQHF.

The chain joins TRBV4-3 to TRBJ2-7, with D unclear. The CDR3 covers 16 residues. The germline V and J ends were trimmed by 0 bases and 0 bases, with 12 bases remaining between them. Germline V gene sequence: CDR1 LGHNA, CDR2 YSLEER. The CDR3 DNA sequence: TGCGCCAGCAGCCAAGATCACTGGGCAGCCTCCTACGAGCAGTACTTC. Its protein is CASSQDHWAASYEQYF.

V and J are TRBV19 and TRBJ1-2, with no clear D. In germline, CDR1 is LNHDA, CDR2 SQIVND (reference sequence). The CDR3 is 13 amino acids. Deletions cut 4 bases from V and 8 bases from J, with 14 bases between. Written as DNA, the CDR3 is TGTGCCAGTAGTAGTGGCCGAGAATGGGGCTACACCTTC. This encodes CASSSGREWGYTF.